The rows below give T cell receptor beta chains drawn from one sample of a study of cytomegalovirus exposure and HLA in healthy donors. Profiled with immunoSEQ multiplex PCR; TCRdb holds only in-frame clones, not every one. The sample contains 150,000 to 200,000 clones, approximately 80% of which appear only once. Sample: PBMCs. Receptor source: a woman between 18 and 30 years old in good health and CMV-seronegative. The CDR3 runs from the conserved cysteine through the conserved F or W. The D gene is left open where the match is weak. Clone size is stated in some rows and not others, as once, few, many or a class when expanded.

j_gene: TRBJ1-2; abundance: NA; v_gene: TRBV25-1; d_gene: NA; CDR3nt: TGTGCCAGCAATAATAGGAGGGACGCCGATGGCTACACCTTC; CDR3aa: CASNNRRDADGYTF
j_gene: TRBJ1-4; abundance: NA; v_gene: TRBV10-1; d_gene: NA; CDR3nt: TGCGCCAGCAGTGAGTCTTCCCCGGTTAGTGAAAAACTGTTTTTT; CDR3aa: CASSESSPVSEKLFF
j_gene: TRBJ2-7; abundance: NA; v_gene: TRBV5-8; d_gene: NA; CDR3nt: TGTGCCAGCAGCTTGATGTGGGGCTCGAGCTCCTACGAGCAGTACTTC; CDR3aa: CASSLMWGSSSYEQYF
j_gene: TRBJ1-6; abundance: NA; v_gene: TRBV28; d_gene: NA; CDR3nt: TGTGCCAGCAGAAAAGTGGGCGGGGGACCCCTCCACTTT; CDR3aa: CASRKVGGGPLHF
j_gene: TRBJ2-2; abundance: NA; v_gene: TRBV18; d_gene: NA; CDR3nt: TGTGCCAGCTCACCTACGGGGGCCGGGGAGCTGTTTTTT; CDR3aa: CASSPTGAGELFF
j_gene: TRBJ2-2; abundance: NA; v_gene: TRBV6-6; d_gene: NA; CDR3nt: TGTGCCAGTTCGACAGATGCCGCCGGGGAGCTGTTTTTT; CDR3aa: CASSTDAAGELFF
j_gene: TRBJ1-2; abundance: NA; v_gene: TRBV5-1; d_gene: NA; CDR3nt: TGCGCCAGCAGCTTGGCGGGGGATGGCTACACCTTC; CDR3aa: CASSLAGDGYTF
j_gene: TRBJ1-1; abundance: few; v_gene: TRBV9; d_gene: NA; CDR3nt: TGTGCCAGCAGCGGCAGGGAGGGCCGGTCGATGAACACTGAAGCTTTCTTT; CDR3aa: CASSGREGRSMNTEAFF
j_gene: TRBJ1-1; abundance: NA; v_gene: TRBV5-5; d_gene: NA; CDR3nt: TGTGCCAGCAGCTCCACCCCGGGACATCAAGCTTTCTTT; CDR3aa: CASSSTPGHQAFF
j_gene: TRBJ2-3; abundance: few; v_gene: TRBV13; d_gene: NA; CDR3nt: TGTGCCAGCACCATTTCGGGGGGCCAGACAGATACGCAGTATTTT; CDR3aa: CASTISGGQTDTQYF
j_gene: TRBJ1-4; abundance: NA; v_gene: TRBV29-1; d_gene: TRBD1; CDR3nt: TGCAGCGTCGCTAGGGGGCGGGCTAATGAAAAACTGTTTTTT; CDR3aa: CSVARGRANEKLFF
j_gene: TRBJ2-1; abundance: few; v_gene: TRBV5-1; d_gene: NA; CDR3nt: TGCGCCAGCAGCGGTGGACAGATCTACAATGAGCAGTTCTTC; CDR3aa: CASSGGQIYNEQFF
j_gene: TRBJ2-5; abundance: NA; v_gene: TRBV2; d_gene: TRBD1; CDR3nt: TGTGCCAGCGGGAGAGGGAGGACAGGGCCAGAGACCCAGTACTTC; CDR3aa: CASGRGRTGPETQYF
j_gene: TRBJ1-1; abundance: NA; v_gene: TRBV29-1; d_gene: NA; CDR3nt: TGCAGCGTTGCGCTCTCCGGGGACACTGAAGCTTTCTTT; CDR3aa: CSVALSGDTEAFF
j_gene: TRBJ1-1; abundance: once; v_gene: TRBV28; d_gene: NA; CDR3nt: TGTGCCAGCAGCCTCGGGGGGGGCACTGAAGCTTTCTTT; CDR3aa: CASSLGGGTEAFF
j_gene: TRBJ2-1; abundance: NA; v_gene: TRBV20-1; d_gene: NA; CDR3nt: TGCAGTATAGGAGGGTATAGTGAGCAGTTCTTC; CDR3aa: CSIGGYSEQFF
j_gene: TRBJ2-1; abundance: NA; v_gene: TRBV18; d_gene: TRBD2; CDR3nt: TGTGCCAGCTCACCAGTGTTATCTAGCGGAAACAATGAGCAGTTCTTC; CDR3aa: CASSPVLSSGNNEQFF
j_gene: TRBJ1-6; abundance: NA; v_gene: TRBV5-1; d_gene: NA; CDR3nt: TGCGCCAGCAGCTTGGGCGGACAGTATAATTCCCCCCTCCACTTT; CDR3aa: CASSLGGQYNSPLHF
j_gene: TRBJ1-1; abundance: NA; v_gene: TRBV6-1; d_gene: NA; CDR3nt: TGTGCCAGCAGGCAGGGTAATGAAGCTTTCTTT; CDR3aa: CASRQGNEAFF
j_gene: TRBJ1-1; abundance: NA; v_gene: TRBV5-1; d_gene: NA; CDR3nt: TGCGCCAGCAGCTCCCACTTGAACACTGAAGCTTTCTTT; CDR3aa: CASSSHLNTEAFF
j_gene: TRBJ1-2; abundance: once; v_gene: TRBV6-1; d_gene: NA; CDR3nt: TGTGCCAGCAGTGTGGGAGGGTCTGGCTACACCTTC; CDR3aa: CASSVGGSGYTF
j_gene: TRBJ2-5; abundance: NA; v_gene: TRBV5-4; d_gene: TRBD2; CDR3nt: TGTGCCAGCAGCTTTCCTAGCGGGGGCCACGAACAAGAGACCCAGTACTTC; CDR3aa: CASSFPSGGHEQETQYF
j_gene: TRBJ2-7; abundance: NA; v_gene: TRBV18; d_gene: TRBD1; CDR3nt: TGTGCCAGCTCACAAGTAACAGGGGCCGAGCAGTACTTC; CDR3aa: CASSQVTGAEQYF
j_gene: TRBJ2-7; abundance: NA; v_gene: TRBV5-1; d_gene: NA; CDR3nt: TGCGCCAGCAGCTTGGTTCAGGGGAATTTGGTGTACGAGCAGTACTTC; CDR3aa: CASSLVQGNLVYEQYF
j_gene: TRBJ2-5; abundance: NA; v_gene: TRBV6-6; d_gene: TRBD2; CDR3nt: TGTGCCAGCAGTTACTCGGCTAGCGGGGGTGGGGAGACCCAGTACTTC; CDR3aa: CASSYSASGGGETQYF
j_gene: TRBJ1-1; abundance: NA; v_gene: TRBV7-9; d_gene: NA; CDR3nt: TGTGCCAGCAGCCGGGGTACCAAGGGAACTGAAGCTTTCTTT; CDR3aa: CASSRGTKGTEAFF
j_gene: TRBJ2-1; abundance: NA; v_gene: TRBV7-3; d_gene: TRBD2; CDR3nt: TGTGCCAGCAGCCCGACTAGCCACAATGAGCAGTTCTTC; CDR3aa: CASSPTSHNEQFF
j_gene: TRBJ1-2; abundance: NA; v_gene: TRBV28; d_gene: NA; CDR3nt: TGTGCCAGCAGTTTTAGTCCTAACTATGGCTACACCTTC; CDR3aa: CASSFSPNYGYTF
j_gene: TRBJ2-1; abundance: few; v_gene: TRBV7-9; d_gene: NA; CDR3nt: TGTGCCAGCAGCTGGACTACCCCTCGGCAGTTCTTC; CDR3aa: CASSWTTPRQFF
j_gene: TRBJ2-7; abundance: NA; v_gene: TRBV25-1; d_gene: TRBD1; CDR3nt: TGTGCCAGCTTTCCCTCTTCGGGACAGGGCTCCTACGAGCAGTACTTC; CDR3aa: CASFPSSGQGSYEQYF
j_gene: TRBJ1-1; abundance: NA; v_gene: TRBV5-4; d_gene: NA; CDR3nt: TGTGCCAGCAGCTTGGCAGGAGGGAACACTGAAGCTTTCTTT; CDR3aa: CASSLAGGNTEAFF
j_gene: TRBJ2-7; abundance: NA; v_gene: TRBV7-9; d_gene: TRBD1; CDR3nt: TGTTCCAGCAGCTTAGAGGGACAGGGTGGCTACGAGCAGTACTTC; CDR3aa: CSSSLEGQGGYEQYF
j_gene: TRBJ1-2; abundance: NA; v_gene: TRBV7-6; d_gene: NA; CDR3nt: TGTGCCAGCAGCGCCTCCCTGGGAGTTGGCTATGGCTACACCTTC; CDR3aa: CASSASLGVGYGYTF
j_gene: TRBJ2-7; abundance: NA; v_gene: TRBV29-1; d_gene: TRBD2; CDR3nt: TGCAGCGTTGTGGTCAGCGGGGGGGCAACCATCTACGAGCAGTACTTC; CDR3aa: CSVVVSGGATIYEQYF
j_gene: TRBJ2-2; abundance: NA; v_gene: TRBV2; d_gene: TRBD1; CDR3nt: TGTGCCAGCAGTGAGGTCAAAGGGGGCGCCGGGGAGCTGTTTTTT; CDR3aa: CASSEVKGGAGELFF
j_gene: TRBJ1-2; abundance: few; v_gene: TRBV9; d_gene: NA; CDR3nt: TGTGCCAGCAGCGTAGAGGGAGGGGAGGTCTCTGGCTACACCTTC; CDR3aa: CASSVEGGEVSGYTF
j_gene: TRBJ2-5; abundance: once; v_gene: TRBV9; d_gene: NA; CDR3nt: TGTGCCAGCAGCGCCGGAGTTGGGGGCGACGAGACCCAGTACTTC; CDR3aa: CASSAGVGGDETQYF
j_gene: TRBJ1-5; abundance: NA; v_gene: TRBV11-3; d_gene: NA; CDR3nt: TGTGCCAGCAGCCTGACAGGAGATAGCAATCAGCCCCAGCATTTT; CDR3aa: CASSLTGDSNQPQHF
j_gene: TRBJ1-6; abundance: NA; v_gene: TRBV27; d_gene: NA; CDR3nt: TGTGCCAGCAGGAGGGCCAGCTCCTATAATTCACCCCTCCACTTT; CDR3aa: CASRRASSYNSPLHF
j_gene: TRBJ1-2; abundance: NA; v_gene: TRBV6-1; d_gene: TRBD1; CDR3nt: TGTGCCAGCAGCCACCGGGACAGCCTTTACTATGGCTACACCTTC; CDR3aa: CASSHRDSLYYGYTF
j_gene: TRBJ1-5; abundance: NA; v_gene: TRBV30; d_gene: NA; CDR3nt: TGTGCCTGGAGTACAGGGCCAAATCAGCCCCAGCATTTT; CDR3aa: CAWSTGPNQPQHF
j_gene: TRBJ1-2; abundance: NA; v_gene: TRBV29-1; d_gene: NA; CDR3nt: TGCAGCGCAGAGGCAGGGCCAAACTATGGCTACACCTTC; CDR3aa: CSAEAGPNYGYTF
j_gene: TRBJ2-7; abundance: NA; v_gene: TRBV27; d_gene: NA; CDR3nt: TGTGCCAGCAGTCCACATGGCAGGTACGAGCAGTACTTC; CDR3aa: CASSPHGRYEQYF
j_gene: TRBJ2-5; abundance: NA; v_gene: TRBV7-3; d_gene: TRBD1; CDR3nt: TGTGCCAGCAGTACAGGGGCCTCACGGACCCAGTACTTC; CDR3aa: CASSTGASRTQYF